Each of the 23 T cell receptor beta chains below was sequenced from the same sample in a study of T-cell reconstitution after alpha-beta-depleted transplantation in children. Unique molecular identifiers were built into the TCRbeta library. Using its own MiXCR run on the PCR reads, TCRdb lists one record per CDR3 protein. The data contain about 240,000 distinct CDR3 sequences, around 12% of them singletons. Material: PBMCs from the stem cell graft donor, obtained from the stem cell graft. These receptors were obtained from a human donor who donated a stem cell graft to a child with acute lymphoblastic leukemia.

This clonotype has a count of ten or more. The rearrangement uses TRBV6-2 or TRBV6-3 and TRBJ2-7; D not resolved. Germline V gene data show CDR1 as MNHEY and CDR2 as SVGEGT. V dropped 0 bases and J dropped 2 bases, with 11 bases sitting between them. CDR3 size: 15 residues. The CDR3 DNA is TGTGCCAGCAGTTACTCGATGGGCAGCACCTACGAGCAGTACTTC. This encodes CASSYSMGSTYEQYF.

This clonotype was seen ten or more times. The genes are TRBV12-3 or TRBV12-4 and TRBJ1-1; 7 bases are a match to TRBD1. Germline trimming cut 6 bases from V and 7 bases from J; bases unmatched to any gene: 8. CDR3 size: 13 residues. The CDR3 DNA follows: TGTGCCAGCAGCTGGGACAGAGATCTTGAAGCTTTCTTT. Protein sequence: CASSWDRDLEAFF.

This clonotype was observed many times. This chain uses TRBV4-3 with TRBJ1-4; D not resolved. From germline, CDR1 is LGHNA and CDR2 YSLEER. CDR3 length equals 12 residues. V lost 0 bases to trimming and J lost 13 bases, with 9 bases between them. As DNA, the CDR3 is TGCGCCAGCAGCCAAGATAGCGCCCGACTGTTTTTT. Translation gives CASSQDSARLFF.

There are many counts of this clonotype. J is TRBJ1-3 and V is TRBV7-2; no firm D call. Trimming removed 3 bases from V and 0 bases from J, with 9 bases in between. The CDR3 runs to 15 residues. Germline CDR1 reads SGHTA; CDR2 reads FQGNSA. CDR3 sequence reads: CASSLQRYSGNTIYF. As DNA, the CDR3 is TGTGCCAGCAGCTTGCAGCGCTACTCTGGAAACACCATATATTTT.

This clonotype was seen ten or more times. In DNA, the CDR3 is TGTGCCAGCAGCGTAGGTAGCGGGGGAACCTACGAGCAGTACTTC. The encoded protein is CASSVGSGGTYEQYF. This sequence joins TRBV9 and TRBJ2-7; 9 bases map to TRBD2. Germline trimming cut 0 bases from V and 2 bases from J; bases unmatched to any gene: 3. The CDR3 has 15 residues. The germline V gene has CDR1 SGDLS and CDR2 YYNGEE.

Remarks on this clonotype: This sequence may be a read error, since a much larger clone differs from it by one base. The chain joins TRBV5-6 to TRBJ2-7, with D maybe TRBD2 (6 bases). Trimming pared 6 bases from V and 11 bases from J, leaving 24 bases between. CDR3 length: 14 amino acids. Germline V gives CDR1 SGHDT, CDR2 YYEEEE. CDR3 sequence: CASKWRGRSAGEYF. The CDR3 DNA reads as TGTGCCAGCAAGTGGAGGGGAAGAAGCGCAGGAGAGTACTTC.

In its sample, this clonotype was seen many times. The chain is built from TRBV5-6 and TRBJ1-2; perhaps TRBD1 as D (6 bases). CDR3 size: 16 residues. From germline, CDR1 is SGHDT and CDR2 YYEEEE. Trimming stripped 4 bases from V and 4 bases from J, with 20 bases between. CDR3 nucleotide sequence: TGTGCCAGCAGCCTGGAGATGGGGGGGCGAAGCTATGGCTACACCTTC. It yields the protein CASSLEMGGRSYGYTF.

This clonotype was seen at least ten times. The chain recombines TRBV7-2 with TRBJ2-7; TRBD2 matches 7 bases. The CDR3 sequence is 15 residues long. Germline-derived CDR1 and CDR2 are SGHTA and FQGNSA. The J segment lost 1 base and the V segment lost 1 base, leaving 4 bases of the junction unmatched. The CDR3 region is CASSLVTGGSYEQYF. CDR3 coding DNA: TGTGCCAGCAGCTTAGTTACGGGGGGATCCTACGAGCAGTACTTC.

This clonotype has ten or more counts. The gene calls are TRBV11-1 and TRBJ2-6; TRBD1 matches 8 bases. The V and J ends lost 5 bases and 3 bases, in that order; junction bases with no gene match: 12. The CDR3 sequence is 18 residues long. Germline V gives CDR1 SGHAT, CDR2 FQDESV (reference sequence). CDR3: CASSPTRQGLGGANVLTF. In nucleotides, the CDR3 is TGTGCCAGCAGCCCGACACGACAGGGGCTTGGTGGGGCCAACGTCCTGACTTTC.

This chain joins TRBV5-1 and TRBJ2-5; 12 nucleotides align to TRBD1. The CDR3 is made up of 24 amino acids. The trim removed 4 bases at V and 5 bases at J, leaving 33 bases unmatched. Per germline, CDR1 SGHRS and CDR2 YFSETQ. CDR3 sequence reads: CASSPVRRRDRGPLSGGAGETQYF. CDR3 coding DNA: TGCGCCAGCAGCCCGGTCCGACGGCGGGACAGGGGGCCTCTTTCCGGGGGGGCCGGGGAGACCCAGTACTTC.

This clonotype was seen repeatedly, ten times or more. The chain couples TRBV5-1 to TRBJ2-1, with 8 nucleotides matching TRBD2. Germline CDR1 reads SGHRS; CDR2 reads YFSETQ. V lost 4 bases and J lost 4; bases outside the gene matches: 13. The CDR3 is 17 residues long. The CDR3 loop is CASSAGRRAGAYNEQFF. The CDR3 DNA reads as TGCGCCAGCAGCGCAGGGAGAAGAGCGGGAGCGTACAATGAGCAGTTCTTC.

Ten or more counts support this clonotype. The gene calls are TRBV5-1 and TRBJ2-7; 13 bases align to TRBD2. The V and J ends lost 0 bases and 6 bases, in that order; junction bases with no gene match: 3. In germline, CDR1 is SGHRS, CDR2 YFSETQ. The CDR3 totals 15 residues. The CDR3 sequence: CASSLGGLAGAEQYF. The CDR3 DNA reads as TGCGCCAGCAGCTTGGGAGGACTAGCGGGAGCCGAGCAGTACTTC.

This clonotype was detected only a few times. V and J are TRBV9 and TRBJ2-3; 9 bases map to TRBD1. Germline values: CDR1 SGDLS, CDR2 YYNGEE. V dropped 3 bases and J dropped 6; count of bases not matched to a gene: 8. This CDR3 is 15 amino acids long. In DNA, the CDR3 is TGTGCCAGCAGCGCCCGGACAGGGGAGCGGGATACGCAGTATTTT. Residues: CASSARTGERDTQYF.

This clonotype came up many times. The V gene is TRBV4-3, the J gene TRBJ1-5; 7 bases match TRBD1. CDR1 and CDR2 (germline): LGHNA, YSLEER. The CDR3 runs to 18 residues. Trimming at V came to 1 base and at J to 4 bases, leaving 13 bases not matched to a gene. CDR3 sequence reads: CASSQGVWTGGRNQPQHF. DNA of the CDR3: TGCGCCAGCAGCCAAGGAGTGTGGACAGGAGGGCGAAATCAGCCCCAGCATTTT.

This clonotype has a count of ten or more. The genes are TRBV4-2 and TRBJ1-5; 8 positions match TRBD1. This CDR3 contains 15 residues. V was pared by 3 bases and J by 7 bases, with 8 bases of the junction left unmatched. Germline assignment: CDR1 LGHNA and CDR2 YNFKEQ. DNA for the CDR3: TGTGCCAGCAGCCAGGTGGGACAGGCCGGACAGCCCCAGCATTTT. The encoded protein is CASSQVGQAGQPQHF.

This clonotype has a count of ten or more. The chain couples TRBV24-1 to TRBJ2-1, with D tentatively TRBD2 (5 bases). Germline V gene lookup returns CDR1 KGHDR and CDR2 SFDVKD. The CDR3 consists of 14 residues. The germline V and J ends were trimmed by 0 bases and 4 bases, with 6 bases remaining between them. The DNA of the CDR3 is TGTGCCACCAGTGATTTGCCGGGGTACAATGAGCAGTTCTTC. Residues: CATSDLPGYNEQFF.

This clonotype was recorded many times. The chain has TRBV30 and TRBJ2-4, with D maybe TRBD1 (6 bases). Germline V gene sequence: CDR1 GTSNPN, CDR2 SVGIG (reference sequence). V lost 2 bases, J lost 3 bases, and 11 bases lay in between. The CDR3 is 14 residues long. CDR3 protein: CAWSRAGVKNIQYF. DNA of the CDR3: TGTGCCTGGAGTAGAGCAGGGGTCAAAAACATTCAGTACTTC.

This clonotype was counted at least ten times. In nucleotides, the CDR3 is TGTGCCAGCAGCTTAACGCGGGGGAGCCAAGAGACCCAGTACTTC. Its translation: CASSLTRGSQETQYF. The chain joins TRBV11-2 to TRBJ2-5, with 7 positions matching TRBD2. The germline V gene encodes CDR1 SGHAT and CDR2 FQNNGV. The CDR3 is made up of 15 amino acids. The V segment lost 2 bases and the J segment 1 base; nucleotides outside the gene matches: 4. The full variable domain, with the rest looked up from reference TRBV11-2 and TRBJ2-5, is EAGVAQSPRYKIIEKRQSVAFWCNPISGHATLYWYQQILGQGPKLLIQFQNNGVVDDSQLPKDRFSAERLKGVDSTLKIQPAKLEDSAVYLCASSLTRGSQETQYFGPGTRLLVL.

This clonotype was counted ten times or more. This sequence joins TRBV12-3 or TRBV12-4 and TRBJ1-5; perhaps TRBD1 as D (6 bases). There are 13 residues in the CDR3. Trimming removed 6 bases at V and 3 bases at J, with 9 bases between. The CDR3 spells CASRRDNNQPQHF. The CDR3 DNA is TGTGCCAGCAGACGGGACAACAATCAGCCCCAGCATTTT.

The table lists this clonotype with many counts. This chain uses TRBV5-1 with TRBJ2-3; D is ambiguous. The germline gives CDR1 SGHRS, CDR2 YFSETQ. V was pared by 2 bases and J by 3 bases, with 13 bases between. The CDR3 spans 15 residues. Here the CDR3 DNA reads TGCGCCAGCAGCTTTAAAGGGTCCCTAACAGATACGCAGTATTTT. This codes for CASSFKGSLTDTQYF.

This clonotype was detected ten times or more. This chain links TRBV4-2 with TRBJ1-5; D not resolved. Per germline, CDR1 LGHNA and CDR2 YNFKEQ. Trimming shortened V by 0 bases and J by 15 bases, and 18 bases separated the two germline ends. CDR3 length equals 14 residues. The DNA for the CDR3 is TGTGCCAGCAGCCAAGATAGAGACGGCAGAGCACCGCATTTT. Its translation: CASSQDRDGRAPHF.

This clonotype turned up a few times. The genes are TRBV9 and TRBJ2-3; D is possibly TRBD2 (7 bases). Trimming took off 4 bases at V and 1 base at J, with 22 bases between the two ends. The CDR3 is 18 residues long. Germline lookup yields CDR1 SGDLS and CDR2 YYNGEE. CDR3 DNA sequence: TGTGCCAGCAGCTTCCGCCCTAAAATCGGGGGGCGCACAGATACGCAGTATTTT. Translation: CASSFRPKIGGRTDTQYF.

This clonotype has ten or more counts. This chain links TRBV20-1 with TRBJ2-2; 8 bases are a match to TRBD2. V lost 1 base, J lost 4 bases, and 8 bases stayed unmatched. The CDR3 loop spans 16 amino acids. Looked up from germline, CDR1 is DFQATT and CDR2 is SNEGSKA (reference sequence). The CDR3 DNA reads TGCAGTGCTAGAGCGGGACTAGGTCGAGGCACCGGGGAGCTGTTTTTT. Amino acid sequence: CSARAGLGRGTGELFF.